This T cell receptor (beta chain) stems from a study of T-cell reconstitution after alpha-beta-depleted transplantation in children. This CDR3 comprises 14 residues. Per germline, CDR1 DFQATT and CDR2 SNEGSKA (reference sequence). Germline trimming cut 4 bases from V and 1 base from J; bases unmatched to any gene: 7. Unique molecular identifiers were built into the TCRbeta library. TCRdb reprocessed the PCR reads via MiXCR and lists one record per CDR3 protein. The table lists 360,000 or so distinct CDR3 sequences, over 20% of them singletons. The J gene is TRBJ2-7, the V gene TRBV20-1; 7 bases align to TRBD2. The clonotype originates from a human donor who donated a stem cell graft to a child with acute myeloid leukemia. The sequences come from PBMCs from the stem cell graft donor, collected from the stem cell graft. The CDR3 DNA reads TGCAGTGCTATGGCTAGCGGACTTTCCTACGAGCAGTACTTC. Translation: CSAMASGLSYEQYF.